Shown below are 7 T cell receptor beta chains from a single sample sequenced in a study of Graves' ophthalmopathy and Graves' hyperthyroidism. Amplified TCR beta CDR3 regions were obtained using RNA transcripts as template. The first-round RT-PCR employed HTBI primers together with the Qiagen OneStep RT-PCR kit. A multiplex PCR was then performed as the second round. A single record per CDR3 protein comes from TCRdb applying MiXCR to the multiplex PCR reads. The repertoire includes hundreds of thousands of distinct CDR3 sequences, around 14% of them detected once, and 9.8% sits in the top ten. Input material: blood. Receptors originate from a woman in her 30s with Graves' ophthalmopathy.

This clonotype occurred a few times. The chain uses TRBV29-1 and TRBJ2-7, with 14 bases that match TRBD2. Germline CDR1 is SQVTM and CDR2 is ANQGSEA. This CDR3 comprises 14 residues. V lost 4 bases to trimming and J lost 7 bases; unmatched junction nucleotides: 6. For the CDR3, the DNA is TGCAGCGTTGGGACTAGCGGGAGGAATAGTGAGCAGTACTTC. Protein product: CSVGTSGRNSEQYF.

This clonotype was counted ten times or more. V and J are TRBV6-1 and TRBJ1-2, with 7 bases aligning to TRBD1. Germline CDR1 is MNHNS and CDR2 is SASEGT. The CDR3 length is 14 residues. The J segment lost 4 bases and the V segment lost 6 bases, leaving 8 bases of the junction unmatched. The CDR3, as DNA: TGTGCCAGCAGGCAGACCGGGACAGCCTATGGCTACACCTTC. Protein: CASRQTGTAYGYTF.

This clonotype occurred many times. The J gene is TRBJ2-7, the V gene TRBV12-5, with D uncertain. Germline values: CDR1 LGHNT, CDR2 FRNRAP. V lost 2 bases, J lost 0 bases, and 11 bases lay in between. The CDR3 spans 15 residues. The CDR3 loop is CASGLPSGGSYEQYF. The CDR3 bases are TGTGCTAGTGGTTTGCCCAGTGGTGGCTCCTACGAGCAGTACTTC.

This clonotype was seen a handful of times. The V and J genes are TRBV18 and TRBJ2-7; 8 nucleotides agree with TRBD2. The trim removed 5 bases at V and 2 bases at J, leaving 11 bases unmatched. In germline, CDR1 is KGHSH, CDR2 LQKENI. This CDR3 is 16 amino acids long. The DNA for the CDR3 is TGTGCCAGCTCATCTTCCGGGACTAGTTCCACCTACGAGCAGTACTTC. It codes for CASSSSGTSSTYEQYF.

The CDR3 sequence is CASSNRQNTEAFF. The CDR3 DNA follows: TGTGCCAGTAGTAATAGACAGAACACTGAAGCTTTCTTT. The V gene is TRBV19, the J gene TRBJ1-1; D remains ambiguous. This CDR3 contains 13 residues. Trimming took 4 bases from V and 1 from J, leaving 7 bases between them. Germline V gene lookup returns CDR1 LNHDA and CDR2 SQIVND (reference sequence).

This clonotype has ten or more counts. The CDR3, as DNA: TGTGCCAGCAGCTTCTACGAGGTTGGGGCTTACGAGCAGTACTTC. This translates into CASSFYEVGAYEQYF. V gene TRBV7-9 combines with J gene TRBJ2-7; D may be TRBD1 (5 bases). The CDR3 runs to 15 residues. Germline V gene sequence: CDR1 SEHNR, CDR2 FQNEAQ (reference sequence). Trimming cost V 3 bases and J 4 bases, with 16 bases left between them.

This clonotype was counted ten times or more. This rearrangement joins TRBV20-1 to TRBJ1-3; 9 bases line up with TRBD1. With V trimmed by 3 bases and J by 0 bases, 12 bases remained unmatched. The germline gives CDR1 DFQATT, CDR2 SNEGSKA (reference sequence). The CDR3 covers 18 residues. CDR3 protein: CSASFNRGLISSGNTIYF. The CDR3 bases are TGCAGTGCTAGCTTCAACAGGGGGCTTATCAGCTCTGGAAACACCATATATTTT.